The T cell receptor (beta chain) described here comes from a study of blood T cell repertoires in COVID-19. Whole-study context: Nucleic acid was either cDNA or gDNA, and it came from T cells, B-cell-depleted T cells, or PBMCs.

Germline trimming cut 5 bases from V and 3 bases from J; bases unmatched to any gene: 8. The CDR3 is 17 amino acids. The germline CDR1 and CDR2 sequences are MGHDK and SYGVNS. Sequencing was performed with immunoSEQ multiplex PCR; in TCRdb, only in-frame clones are kept and a portion is missing. The profile shows roughly 320,000 clones, 85% of them singletons. The sequence was obtained from a human donor in a cohort sampled during active COVID-19. The rearrangement joins TRBV25-1 to TRBJ2-1, with 12 positions matching TRBD1. Sequencing was carried out using peripheral blood. The CDR3 reads CASSHRDRGRVYNEQFF. CDR3 coding DNA: TGTGCCAGCAGTCACCGGGACAGGGGGCGAGTCTACAATGAGCAGTTCTTC. Looking up the rest from reference TRBV25-1 and TRBJ2-1 gives the full variable domain: EADIYQTPRYLVIGTGKKITLECSQTMGHDKMYWYQQDPGMELHLIHYSYGVNSTEKGDLSSESTVSRIRTEHFPLTLESARPSHTSQYLCASSHRDRGRVYNEQFFGPGTRLTVL.